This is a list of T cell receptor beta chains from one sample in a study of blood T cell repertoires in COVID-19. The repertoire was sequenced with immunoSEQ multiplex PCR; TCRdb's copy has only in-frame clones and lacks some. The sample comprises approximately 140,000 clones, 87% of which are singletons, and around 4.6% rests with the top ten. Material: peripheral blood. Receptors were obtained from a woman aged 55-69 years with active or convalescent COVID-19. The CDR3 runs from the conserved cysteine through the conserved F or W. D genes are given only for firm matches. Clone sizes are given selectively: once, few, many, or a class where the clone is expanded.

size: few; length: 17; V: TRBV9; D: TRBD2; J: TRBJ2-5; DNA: TGTGCCAGCAGCGTCAGTAGACTAGCGGGGGGCCAAGAGACCCAGTACTTC; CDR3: CASSVSRLAGGQETQYF
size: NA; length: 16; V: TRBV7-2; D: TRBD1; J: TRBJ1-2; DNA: TGTGCCAGCAGCCAATACCGGGACAGATCAAACTATGGCTACACCTTC; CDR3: CASSQYRDRSNYGYTF
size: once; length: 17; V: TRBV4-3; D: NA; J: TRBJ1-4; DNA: TGCGCCAGCAGGCCTAGCAGGGGCCCTGCAACTAATGAAAAACTGTTTTTT; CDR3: CASRPSRGPATNEKLFF
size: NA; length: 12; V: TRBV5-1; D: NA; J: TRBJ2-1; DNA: TGCGCCAGCAGCTTACACAACAATGAGCAGTTCTTC; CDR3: CASSLHNNEQFF
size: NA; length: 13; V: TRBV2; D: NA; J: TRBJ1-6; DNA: TGTGCCAGCAGTGGACAGGCCAATTCACCCCTCCACTTT; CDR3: CASSGQANSPLHF
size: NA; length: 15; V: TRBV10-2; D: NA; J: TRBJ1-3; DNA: TGCGCCAGCAAACCCCGGACACCCTCTGGAAACACCATATATTTT; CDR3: CASKPRTPSGNTIYF
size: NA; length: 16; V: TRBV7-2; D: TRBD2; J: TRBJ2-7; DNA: TGTGCCAGCAGCTTACTCGCTAGCGGGGGCCCCTACGAGCAGTACTTC; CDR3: CASSLLASGGPYEQYF
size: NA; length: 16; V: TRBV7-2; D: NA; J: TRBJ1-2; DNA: TGTGCCAGCAGCTTAGTGGGGCCTACAGGGCTACATGGCTACACCTTC; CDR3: CASSLVGPTGLHGYTF
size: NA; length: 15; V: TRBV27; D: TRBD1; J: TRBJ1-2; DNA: TGTGCCAGCAGTTTGGGGACAGGAACAAAATATGGCTACACCTTC; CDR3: CASSLGTGTKYGYTF
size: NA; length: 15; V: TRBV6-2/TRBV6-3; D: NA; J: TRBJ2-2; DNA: TGTGCCAGCAGTTACGGCGGGGTTATATCCGGGGAGCTGTTTTTT; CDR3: CASSYGGVISGELFF
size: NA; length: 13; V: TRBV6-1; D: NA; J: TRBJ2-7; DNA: TGTGCCAGCAGTGAACCCCCAATCTACGAGCAGTACTTC; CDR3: CASSEPPIYEQYF
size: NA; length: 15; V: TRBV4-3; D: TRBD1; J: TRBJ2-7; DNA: TGCGCCAGCAGCCAAGTCCCCCAGGGGACAGACGAGCAGTACTTC; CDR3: CASSQVPQGTDEQYF